A single sample is the source of the 18 T cell receptor beta chains below, sequenced in a study of blood T cell repertoires in COVID-19 (TCRdb year 2020). The protocol used for the library was the immunoSEQ multiplex PCR assay. This is the immuneACCESS table as TCRdb keeps it, with only in-frame sequences that have V and J called. A part of the clones is gone; compared with another copy, unresolved V genes explain less than half, and the rest is unexplained. Counted in this sample were 300,000 to 350,000 clones; around nine tenths of them appeared once. More than 9% of the sample lies in the top ten. Sequencing used PBMCs or T cells enriched from blood (not recorded which). Source of these receptors: a woman aged 25-40 years who had recovered from COVID-19.

This chain links TRBV27 with TRBJ1-2; 8 positions agree with TRBD1. The germline V gene has CDR1 MNHEY and CDR2 SMNVEV (reference sequence). Trimming took 1 base from V and 6 from J; bases not matched to a gene: 10. CDR3 size: 16 residues. CDR3 in DNA: TGTGCCAGCAGTTTATGGGGACAGGACCCTATTGATGGCTACACCTTC. Protein product: CASSLWGQDPIDGYTF.

This rearrangement joins TRBV18 to TRBJ2-5, with a tentative D call TRBD1 (5 bases). With 5 bases removed from V and 2 bases from J, the gap between germline ends came to 9 bases. Germline V lookup: CDR1 KGHSH, CDR2 LQKENI. The CDR3 length is 13 residues. The DNA for the CDR3 is TGTGCCAGCTCAGACAAGGGGCAAGAGACCCAGTACTTC. Its protein is CASSDKGQETQYF.

The V call is TRBV4-3, the J call TRBJ2-3; D gene ambiguous. Trimming left V 8 bases short and J 0 bases short, with 15 bases between. The length of the CDR3 is 15 residues. Looked up from germline, CDR1 is LGHNA and CDR2 is YSLEER. The CDR3 sequence: CASSMGRTSTDTQYF. The CDR3 DNA sequence: TGCGCCAGCTCCATGGGCAGAACTAGCACAGATACGCAGTATTTT.

The genes are TRBV15 and TRBJ2-1, with 8 bases fitting TRBD2. With V trimmed by 1 base and J by 2 bases, 4 bases remained unmatched. Germline CDR1 and CDR2: LNHNV and YYDKDF (reference sequence). The CDR3 runs 16 residues. The CDR3 is CATSRGTGGPYNEQFF. The CDR3 nucleotides are TGTGCCACCAGCAGAGGTACGGGAGGGCCCTACAATGAGCAGTTCTTC.

The chain is built from TRBV6-5 and TRBJ2-7, with D possibly matching TRBD1 (6 bases). Germline loops: CDR1 MNHEY, CDR2 SVGAGI. The V end lost 5 bases, the J end lost 6 bases, and 20 bases lay between the germline ends. The CDR3 covers 15 residues. CDR3: CASSRHLTGKGEQYF. Here the CDR3 DNA reads TGTGCCAGCAGTCGTCACCTCACAGGGAAAGGCGAGCAGTACTTC.

The rearrangement joins TRBV24-1 to TRBJ2-2; a weak D match, TRBD1 (6 bases). In germline, CDR1 is KGHDR, CDR2 SFDVKD. This CDR3 has 14 amino acids. V lost 10 bases and J lost 2, with 13 bases in between. The CDR3 DNA reads as TGTGCCACATCTAGGGGGACAAACACCGGGGAGCTGTTTTTT. As protein: CATSRGTNTGELFF.

The V and J genes are TRBV6-5 and TRBJ2-2, with D perhaps TRBD2 (6 bases). This CDR3 region has 13 residues. Trimming took 0 bases from V and 10 from J, leaving 9 bases between them. The germline CDR1 and CDR2 sequences are MNHEY and SVGAGI. Here the CDR3 DNA reads TGTGCCAGCAGTTACTCGGGGGGTGAGGAGCTGTTTTTT. It codes for CASSYSGGEELFF.

The V call is TRBV7-2, the J call TRBJ2-1, with D possibly TRBD2 on 5 matching bases. CDR3 length: 13 amino acids. CDR1 and CDR2 from the germline V gene are SGHTA and FQGNSA. V was clipped by 2 bases and J by 6 bases, with 8 bases between them. CDR3 region: CASSLRTVNEQFF. Here the CDR3 DNA reads TGTGCCAGCAGCTTAAGGACTGTCAATGAGCAGTTCTTC.

The J gene is TRBJ1-1, the V gene TRBV7-2, with D possibly being TRBD1 (5 bases). Looked up from germline, CDR1 is SGHTA and CDR2 is FQGNSA. V dropped 6 bases and J dropped 3 bases, with 17 bases sitting between them. This CDR3 region has 15 residues. Here the CDR3 reads CASRDIWSLDTEAFF. In DNA form, the CDR3 reads TGTGCCAGCAGGGACATTTGGAGTTTGGACACTGAAGCTTTCTTT.

This clone is a singleton in its sample. The chain recombines TRBV2 with TRBJ2-1; TRBD2 matches at 7 bases. The CDR3 is 13 amino acids. CDR1 is SNHLY and CDR2 is FYNNEI in the germline V gene. J gave up 15 bases and V 1 base, and 9 bases lay outside the gene matches. As DNA, the CDR3 is TGTGCCAGCAGTGAAGTAAGACTAGCCGCGCCGTTCTTC. Protein: CASSEVRLAAPFF.

This clone was seen only once. The rearrangement joins TRBV7-9 to TRBJ2-6; 7 nucleotides align to TRBD2. Germline CDR1 and CDR2: SEHNR and FQNEAQ (reference sequence). With 7 bases clipped from V and 0 bases from J, the junction kept 6 bases outside the gene matches. The CDR3 runs 16 residues. CDR3 nucleotides: TGTGCCAGCACCAAGGGCGGGAGCTCTGGGGCCAACGTCCTGACTTTC. This translates into CASTKGGSSGANVLTF.

This clone was detected only once. The chain is built from TRBV13 and TRBJ2-1, with D unclear. Between the trimmed V and J ends, which lost 5 bases and 6 bases, there was a span of 17 bases. The CDR3 totals 15 residues. Germline V gene data show CDR1 as PRHDT and CDR2 as FYEKMQ (reference sequence). The CDR3 is CASSQWSDESNEQFF. In nucleotides, the CDR3 is TGTGCCAGCAGCCAGTGGAGCGATGAATCCAATGAGCAGTTCTTC.

The chain has TRBV19 and TRBJ2-7; 7 bases are a match to TRBD1. The CDR3 is 14 residues long. The V segment lost 4 bases and the J segment 3 bases; nucleotides outside the gene matches: 6. Looked up from germline, CDR1 is LNHDA and CDR2 is SQIVND (reference sequence). Here the CDR3 reads CASSTGQAGYEQYF. CDR3 bases: TGTGCCAGTAGTACCGGACAGGCCGGCTACGAGCAGTACTTC.

The chain carries TRBV7-2 and TRBJ1-6, with 7 bases that match TRBD1. J lost 8 bases, V lost 3 bases, and 7 bases had no gene match. The CDR3 runs to 15 residues. CDR1 is SGHTA and CDR2 is FQGNSA in the germline V gene. This CDR3 reads CASSLNRGVDSPLHF. The CDR3 bases are TGTGCCAGCAGCTTGAACAGGGGAGTGGATTCACCCCTCCACTTT.

The chain employs TRBV28 and TRBJ1-6, with D maybe TRBD1 (6 bases). The germline V gene has CDR1 MDHEN and CDR2 SYDVKM. The V end lost 6 bases, the J end lost 7 bases, and 13 bases lay between the germline ends. The CDR3 runs 14 residues. DNA of the CDR3: TGTGCCAGCAGGCACACAGGGAAAAATTCACCCCTCCACTTT. Protein: CASRHTGKNSPLHF.

In the case of this clone: Different DNA sequences within this sample yield the same CDR3. The chain carries TRBV7-2 and TRBJ1-5; no definite D call. V lost 1 base to trimming and J lost 5 bases, with 6 bases between them. The length of the CDR3 is 13 residues. Germline V gene sequence: CDR1 SGHTA, CDR2 FQGNSA. Here the CDR3 DNA reads TGTGCCAGCAGCTTAGTTGGAGATCAGCCCCAGCATTTT. Protein: CASSLVGDQPQHF.

This chain links TRBV20-1 with TRBJ2-7; D is unresolved. CDR3 size: 14 residues. V was cut by 6 bases and J by 2 bases, with 17 bases left in between. CDR1 is DFQATT, CDR2 SNEGSKA, per germline (reference sequence). DNA for the CDR3: TGCAGTGCCAGTAAGAGGAGAGGCCCCTACGAGCAGTACTTC. This translates into CSASKRRGPYEQYF.

The chain links TRBV9 to TRBJ2-3, with 9 bases aligning to TRBD2. The germline V gene encodes CDR1 SGDLS and CDR2 YYNGEE. V shed 1 base, J shed 10 bases, and the junction held 10 bases outside the gene matches. CDR3 length: 15 residues. DNA for the CDR3: TGTGCCAGCAGCGTATCGGCGGGAGGGACGATGGCGCAGTATTTT. Protein product: CASSVSAGGTMAQYF. Filled out from reference TRBV9 and TRBJ2-3, the complete variable domain reads DSGVTQTPKHLITATGQRVTLRCSPRSGDLSVYWYQQSLDQGLQFLIQYYNGEERAKGNILERFSAQQFPDLHSELNLSSLELGDSALYFCASSVSAGGTMAQYFGPGTRLTVL.